This T cell receptor beta chain is from a study of T cell responses to AZD1222 COVID-19 vaccine. The CDR3 is 14 residues long. Germline V gene data show CDR1 as MDHEN and CDR2 as SYDVKM. V shed 3 bases and J 5 bases; nucleotides not matched to a gene: 5. TCRdb's copy holds only in-frame clones and misses some; the assay was immunoSEQ multiplex PCR. There are 150,000 to 200,000 clones in the sample; 80% to 90% occur only once, and less than 3% lies in the top ten. The sequencing used peripheral blood, collected on day 0 of MenACWY control vaccination. The rearrangement uses TRBV28 and TRBJ1-1, with 8 bases identical to TRBD1. The TCR originated in an adult in good health. The CDR3 bases are TGTGCCAGCAGTTTCGGACAGGGAGATACTGAAGCTTTCTTT. Protein sequence: CASSFGQGDTEAFF.